This entry describes one T cell receptor beta chain. Priming of first-strand cDNA relied on TRAV- and TRBV-specific primers (covering alpha and beta chains). Over about 19 PCR cycles, TCRs were amplified from a constant-region primer and V-primer adapter. TCRdb redid the calling of the reads with MiXCR, one entry per CDR3 protein. The table records under 11,000 distinct CDR3 sequences, roughly 60% of them present only once. The data derive from a study of low-dose radiotherapy and immunotherapy resistance in tumors. Looking at the study overall: The regimen for patients comprised intravenous nivolumab 240 mg every two weeks plus intravenous ipilimumab 1 mg/kg every six weeks.

The V and J ends lost 6 bases and 0 bases respectively, with 15 bases between them. CDR3 size: 16 residues. CDR1 and CDR2 (germline): SEHNR, FQNEAQ (reference sequence). The patients who were eligible all carried advanced solid tumors that lacked tumor-infiltrating lymphocytes, meaning the tumors were TIL-negative. This TCR was sampled from a human donor with advanced metastatic prostate, ovarian, gallbladder or colorectal cancer (not recorded which). This table probably holds off-target reads from a library built for another chain. The rearrangement uses TRBV7-9 and TRBJ2-1; D is possibly TRBD2 (7 bases). CDR3 sequence: CASSYAGASSYNEQFF. Here the CDR3 DNA reads TGTGCCAGCAGTTACGCGGGGGCTAGCTCCTACAATGAGCAGTTCTTC.